Shown below are 10 T cell receptor beta chains from a single sample sequenced in a study of tumor-infiltrating lymphocytes in oesophageal squamous cell carcinoma. TCRdb reanalysed the PCR reads using MiXCR and keeps one entry per CDR3 protein. The sample lists roughly 20,000 distinct CDR3 sequences; roughly 40% were seen once. Sequenced material: normal esophageal tissue next to the tumor. Receptor source: a female donor with esophageal squamous cell carcinoma.

This clonotype was picked up one time. The chain links TRBV7-2 to TRBJ1-1; tentatively, D is TRBD1 (5 bases). The germline V and J ends were trimmed by 5 bases and 0 bases, with 10 bases remaining between them. The CDR3 extends over 14 amino acids. CDR1 and CDR2 from the germline V gene are SGHTA and FQGNSA. The CDR3 here is CASSLGVLNTEAFF. The CDR3 coding sequence is TGTGCCAGCAGCCTAGGGGTTCTGAACACTGAAGCTTTCTTT.

This clonotype has a count of ten or more. The chain recombines TRBV11-1 with TRBJ1-1; D possibly corresponds to TRBD1 (5 bases). The CDR3 has 17 residues. From germline, CDR1 is SGHAT and CDR2 FQDESV (reference sequence). Trimming removed 0 bases from V and 1 base from J, with 15 bases in between. CDR3 DNA sequence: TGTGCCAGCAGCTTAGCGAAAGGAGGGGCGGGGAACACTGAAGCTTTCTTT. It translates to CASSLAKGGAGNTEAFF.

This clonotype was counted once. J is TRBJ2-7 and V is TRBV7-6; D gene unclear. The V end was cut by 0 bases, the J end by 4 bases, with 10 bases between. Germline CDR1 reads SGHVS; CDR2 reads FNYEAQ. The CDR3 runs 14 residues. CDR3 sequence (DNA): TGTGCCAGCAGCTTAGCGAATGCGGTTTACGAGCAGTACTTC. Amino acid sequence: CASSLANAVYEQYF.

This clonotype was seen many times. This chain links TRBV12-3 or TRBV12-4 with TRBJ2-5; possible D gene TRBD2, 6 bases. The ends were cut back, 3 bases at V and 11 bases at J, with 19 bases in the middle. The CDR3 spans 14 residues. CDR3 sequence (DNA): TGTGCCAGCAGTTTCCAGCGGGCCGACAATGAGCAGTACTTC. Protein product: CASSFQRADNEQYF.

V is TRBV7-2 and J is TRBJ1-4; D is unclear. This CDR3 is built from 15 residues. The V gene lost 0 bases and the J gene lost 8 bases, with 13 bases spanning the gap. Germline V CDR1 and CDR2: SGHTA, FQGNSA. Here the CDR3 DNA reads TGTGCCAGCAGCTTAGCGCCCGTCTCACGGGAAAAACTGTTTTTT. It encodes CASSLAPVSREKLFF.

V gene TRBV7-9 combines with J gene TRBJ2-3; D remains ambiguous. V gave up 5 bases and J gave up 3 bases, with 12 bases separating them. Germline V lookup: CDR1 SEHNR, CDR2 FQNEAQ (reference sequence). This CDR3 has 14 residues. The CDR3: CASSKYIETDTQYF. The CDR3 DNA follows: TGTGCCAGCAGCAAATACATAGAGACAGATACGCAGTATTTT.

The J gene is TRBJ2-7, the V gene TRBV7-2; 10 bases are shared with TRBD1. CDR3 length equals 15 residues. Germline-derived CDR1 and CDR2 are SGHTA and FQGNSA. V shed 4 bases, J shed 6 bases, and the junction held 9 bases outside the gene matches. The CDR3 nucleotides are TGTGCCAGCAGCTCCCTCCGGGACAGGGGCACCGAGCAGTACTTC. The encoded protein is CASSSLRDRGTEQYF.

The rearrangement links TRBV7-9 to TRBJ2-5; 13 bases line up with TRBD2. After removal of 2 bases from V and 3 bases from J, the junction contained 3 bases not matched to a gene. This CDR3 has 16 amino acids. Germline V lookup: CDR1 SEHNR, CDR2 FQNEAQ (reference sequence). CDR3: CASSLLGLAGKETQYF. DNA of the CDR3: TGTGCCAGCAGCTTATTGGGACTAGCGGGGAAAGAGACCCAGTACTTC. The full variable domain, rest sourced from reference TRBV7-9 and TRBJ2-5, is DTGVSQNPRHKITKRGQNVTFRCDPISEHNRLYWYRQTLGQGPEFLTYFQNEAQLEKSRLLSDRFSAERPKGSFSTLEIQRTEQGDSAMYLCASSLLGLAGKETQYFGPGTRLLVL.

Comments on this clonotype: This CDR3 fails to terminate in the conserved phenylalanine or tryptophan, so it likely reflects a read error. The DNA is omitted, as the CDR3 cannot be located on it reliably, and the CDR3 follows TCRdb's listing. The chain combines TRBV19 with TRBJ1-6. The CDR3 is 9 amino acids in total, end residues counted. Germline V CDR1 and CDR2: LNHDA, SQIVND (reference sequence). CDR3 in amino acids: CASSIRTSG.

This clonotype was counted a single time. The genes are TRBV6-6 and TRBJ2-5, with D possibly matching TRBD2 (7 bases). The J call may be in error: the DNA end matches TRBJ2-7 better. The CDR3 length is 15 residues. Per germline, CDR1 MNHNY and CDR2 SVGAGI (reference sequence). The CDR3 nucleotides read TGTGCCAGCAGTTACTCGAGGGGGGGTTGGTACGAGCAGTACTTC. This translates into CASSYSRGGWYEQYF.